These 23 T cell receptor beta chains came from one sample sequenced in a study of neurological immune-mediated disorders. TCRdb re-analysed the 5' RACE reads in MiXCR, keeping a single row per CDR3 protein. Among about 66,000 distinct CDR3 sequences listed, roughly 3.6% were seen once. Sequencing was performed on PBMCs. Receptors were obtained from a young man with multiple sclerosis.

The chain links TRBV3-1 to TRBJ2-1; D remains unclear. Germline V gene lookup returns CDR1 LGHDT and CDR2 YNNKEL (reference sequence). The length of the CDR3 is 14 residues. Trimming took off 3 bases at V and 9 bases at J, with 15 bases between the two ends. The CDR3 region has the DNA TGTGCCAGCAGCCAGTTGCGCCCACAAGGTGAGCAGTTCTTC. It specifies CASSQLRPQGEQFF.

This clonotype was seen many times. The chain links TRBV5-6 to TRBJ1-2, with D possibly being TRBD1 (5 bases). This CDR3 has 15 amino acids. Germline V CDR1 and CDR2: SGHDT, YYEEEE. The V and J ends lost 4 bases and 7 bases respectively, with 20 bases between them. The CDR3 loop reads CASSGLTALRPGYTF. The CDR3 bases are TGTGCCAGCAGCGGTTTGACAGCCCTGAGGCCTGGCTACACCTTC. Full variable domain (outside the CDR3, taken from reference TRBV5-6 and TRBJ1-2): DAGVTQSPTHLIKTRGQQVTLRCSPKSGHDTVSWYQQALGQGPQFIFQYYEEEERQRGNFPDRFSGHQFPNYSSELNVNALLLGDSALYLCASSGLTALRPGYTFGSGTRLTVV.

There are many counts of this clonotype. The rearrangement uses TRBV7-8 and TRBJ2-1; 8 positions agree with TRBD2. This CDR3 is built from 16 residues. Germline V gene sequence: CDR1 SGHVS, CDR2 FQNEAQ. V lost 1 base to trimming and J lost 0 bases; unmatched junction nucleotides: 2. The CDR3 spells CASSLVAGGSYNEQFF. The CDR3 DNA sequence: TGTGCCAGCAGCTTAGTCGCGGGAGGCTCCTACAATGAGCAGTTCTTC.

This clonotype was recorded many times. This rearrangement joins TRBV20-1 to TRBJ2-1; TRBD1 aligns across 8 bases. Trimming at V came to 6 bases and at J to 2 bases, leaving 6 bases not matched to a gene. Looked up from germline, CDR1 is DFQATT and CDR2 is SNEGSKA (reference sequence). The CDR3 loop spans 14 amino acids. CDR3 DNA sequence: TGCAGTGCCACCGGGACAGGACCCTACAATGAGCAGTTCTTC. It codes for CSATGTGPYNEQFF.

This clonotype has ten or more counts. The chain combines TRBV12-3 or TRBV12-4 with TRBJ1-5, with 8 bases matching TRBD1. The V gene end was trimmed by 6 bases and the J gene end by 2 bases; junction bases not matched to a gene: 12. CDR3 length equals 17 residues. The CDR3 DNA is TGTGCCAGCAGCGACTATTCCAGGGGGCCCGGCAATCAGCCCCAGCATTTT. It is translated as CASSDYSRGPGNQPQHF.

The sample holds many counts of this clonotype. The chain has TRBV15 and TRBJ2-7; TRBD1 matches 10 bases. The CDR3 has 14 amino acids. The germline gives CDR1 LNHNV, CDR2 YYDKDF (reference sequence). V lost 4 bases to trimming and J lost 4 bases; unmatched junction nucleotides: 4. CDR3 loop: CATSIWDRGYEQYF. The CDR3 nucleotides read TGTGCCACCAGCATTTGGGACAGGGGATACGAGCAGTACTTC.

The CDR3 spells CASSLVIATGGYTF. The CDR3 nucleotides are TGTGCCAGCAGCTTGGTCATAGCCACGGGAGGCTACACCTTC. V is TRBV5-6 and J is TRBJ1-2; D call uncertain. Trimming shortened V by 0 bases and J by 8 bases, and 14 bases separated the two germline ends. Germline loops: CDR1 SGHDT, CDR2 YYEEEE. The length of the CDR3 is 14 residues.

There are many counts of this clonotype. This chain joins TRBV11-2 and TRBJ1-6, with 7 bases that match TRBD1. The CDR3 is 15 residues long. Germline values: CDR1 SGHAT, CDR2 FQNNGV. Trimming at V came to 0 bases and at J to 10 bases, leaving 6 bases not matched to a gene. This chain's CDR3 is CASSLEKGARSPLHF. CDR3 coding DNA: TGTGCCAGCAGCTTAGAAAAGGGGGCGCGGTCACCCCTCCACTTT.

This clonotype came up many times. The chain joins TRBV5-1 to TRBJ1-5; D is ambiguous. The ends were cut back, 0 bases at V and 0 bases at J, with 7 bases in the middle. This CDR3 has 15 amino acids. CDR1 and CDR2 (germline): SGHRS, YFSETQ. The CDR3 DNA sequence: TGCGCCAGCAGCTTGGACGGCATTAGCAATCAGCCCCAGCATTTT. Translated: CASSLDGISNQPQHF.

This clonotype was recorded many times. This sequence joins TRBV12-3 or TRBV12-4 and TRBJ2-1, with a possible D match to TRBD1 (6 bases). Trimming removed 7 bases from V and 8 bases from J, with 21 bases in between. CDR3 length equals 15 residues. CDR3 region: CASTLVGAITDEQFF. The CDR3 DNA follows: TGTGCCAGCACCCTTGTGGGGGCGATCACAGATGAGCAGTTCTTC.

This clonotype was observed at least ten times. The chain carries TRBV5-1 and TRBJ2-7; D gene uncertain. The CDR3 has 12 amino acids. Germline-derived CDR1 and CDR2 are SGHRS and YFSETQ. Trimming took 4 bases from V and 5 from J, leaving 10 bases between them. The DNA for the CDR3 is TGCGCCAGCAGCCCCGCTGGCCACGAGCAGTACTTC. Its translation: CASSPAGHEQYF.

This clonotype has a count of ten or more. The rearrangement uses TRBV6-6 and TRBJ2-7; maybe TRBD2 (5 bases). This CDR3 has 15 amino acids. Trimming pared 6 bases from V and 6 bases from J, leaving 21 bases between. Germline CDR1 reads MNHNY; CDR2 reads SVGAGI (reference sequence). The DNA for the CDR3 is TGTGCCAGCAGCCCAGGTAGCGCTGGGAGAATCGAGCAGTACTTC. The encoded protein is CASSPGSAGRIEQYF.

This clonotype was detected only a few times. This rearrangement joins TRBV6-6 to TRBJ1-2, with TRBD1 matching over 8 bases. CDR3 length equals 17 residues. The germline gives CDR1 MNHNY, CDR2 SVGAGI (reference sequence). The V gene end was trimmed by 6 bases and the J gene end by 6 bases; junction bases not matched to a gene: 18. CDR3: CASRISQGAKIRDGYTF. The DNA of the CDR3 is TGTGCCAGCAGGATATCTCAGGGGGCGAAGATTAGGGATGGCTACACCTTC.

This clonotype was observed many times. The rearrangement links TRBV5-1 to TRBJ2-2; D perhaps matches TRBD1 (6 bases). V shed 0 bases and J shed 5 bases, with 14 bases lying between them. The CDR3 covers 16 residues. Germline V gene lookup returns CDR1 SGHRS and CDR2 YFSETQ. CDR3 amino acids: CASSLEGGQLTGELFF. The DNA for the CDR3 is TGCGCCAGCAGCTTGGAAGGAGGACAGCTTACCGGGGAGCTGTTTTTT.

This clonotype was seen a handful of times. This chain uses TRBV20-1 with TRBJ1-2; 8 positions agree with TRBD1. The CDR3 length is 12 residues. The germline gives CDR1 DFQATT, CDR2 SNEGSKA (reference sequence). Germline trimming cut 6 bases from V and 5 bases from J; bases unmatched to any gene: 5. CDR3 sequence (DNA): TGCAGTGCCCTACAGGGGGATTATGGCTACACCTTC. Translation: CSALQGDYGYTF.

In this sample, this clonotype turned up a few times. Given a much more abundant clone one base away, this may be a read error. The genes are TRBV6-2 or TRBV6-3 and TRBJ1-5; D remains ambiguous. V gave up 1 base and J gave up 4 bases, with 8 bases separating them. Per the germline V gene, CDR1 is MNHEY and CDR2 is SVGEGT. The CDR3 has 14 residues. The CDR3 DNA reads as TGTGCCAGCAGTTACTTCACAGTGAATCAGCCCCAGCATTTT. Protein sequence: CASSYFTVNQPQHF.

This clonotype showed up many times. The chain uses TRBV12-3 or TRBV12-4 and TRBJ1-5; D is uncertain. The CDR3 is made up of 13 amino acids. The V end was cut by 2 bases, the J end by 7 bases, with 9 bases between. DNA of the CDR3: TGTGCCAGCAGTTTAAGGGCGCAACAGCCCCAGCATTTT. Amino acids: CASSLRAQQPQHF.

This clonotype was recorded at least ten times. V usage is TRBV2 and J usage is TRBJ1-5; TRBD1 aligns across 9 bases. CDR1 and CDR2 (germline): SNHLY, FYNNEI. This CDR3 has 14 amino acids. V lost 1 base to trimming and J lost 7 bases; unmatched junction nucleotides: 2. The CDR3 sequence is CASSEGQGGQPQHF. The CDR3 DNA sequence: TGTGCCAGCAGTGAAGGACAGGGGGGCCAGCCCCAGCATTTT.

This clonotype was detected many times. This chain joins TRBV7-9 and TRBJ2-7, with D hard to call. V was pared by 5 bases and J by 3 bases, with 8 bases between. The germline V gene encodes CDR1 SEHNR and CDR2 FQNEAQ (reference sequence). The CDR3 loop spans 12 amino acids. Here the CDR3 DNA reads TGTGCCAGCAGCGGAGAGGACTACGAGCAGTACTTC. This encodes CASSGEDYEQYF.

This clonotype has ten or more counts. This sequence joins TRBV20-1 and TRBJ2-1; D perhaps matches TRBD1 (6 bases). This CDR3 is built from 13 residues. Germline V gives CDR1 DFQATT, CDR2 SNEGSKA (reference sequence). V shed 3 bases and J shed 10 bases, with 16 bases lying between them. The CDR3 protein is CSARDRSAGEQFF. The CDR3 DNA reads as TGCAGTGCTAGGGACAGATCCGCCGGAGAGCAGTTCTTC.

This clonotype was seen at least ten times. The chain has TRBV4-1 and TRBJ2-7; D is tentatively TRBD1 or TRBD2 (5 bases each). The CDR3 is 14 residues long. With 1 base removed from V and 0 bases from J, the gap between germline ends came to 7 bases. Per germline, CDR1 MGHRA and CDR2 YSYEKL. CDR3 bases: TGCGCCAGCAGCCAAGGGGGGAGCTCCTACGAGCAGTACTTC. Translated: CASSQGGSSYEQYF.

This clonotype showed up many times. The gene calls are TRBV5-1 and TRBJ1-4; no reliable D call. Germline CDR1 reads SGHRS; CDR2 reads YFSETQ. CDR3 length: 13 amino acids. V was pared by 0 bases and J by 6 bases, with 6 bases between. The CDR3 sequence: CASSLAMDEKLFF. CDR3 coding DNA: TGCGCCAGCAGCTTGGCAATGGATGAAAAACTGTTTTTT.

This clonotype was detected many times. The gene calls are TRBV5-1 and TRBJ2-3, with D perhaps matching TRBD1 (6 bases). Trimming removed 3 bases at V and 6 bases at J, with 14 bases between. The germline V gene encodes CDR1 SGHRS and CDR2 YFSETQ. CDR3 length: 14 residues. This CDR3 reads CASSSYRVGDTQYF. CDR3 DNA sequence: TGCGCCAGCAGCTCTTACAGGGTAGGGGATACGCAGTATTTT.